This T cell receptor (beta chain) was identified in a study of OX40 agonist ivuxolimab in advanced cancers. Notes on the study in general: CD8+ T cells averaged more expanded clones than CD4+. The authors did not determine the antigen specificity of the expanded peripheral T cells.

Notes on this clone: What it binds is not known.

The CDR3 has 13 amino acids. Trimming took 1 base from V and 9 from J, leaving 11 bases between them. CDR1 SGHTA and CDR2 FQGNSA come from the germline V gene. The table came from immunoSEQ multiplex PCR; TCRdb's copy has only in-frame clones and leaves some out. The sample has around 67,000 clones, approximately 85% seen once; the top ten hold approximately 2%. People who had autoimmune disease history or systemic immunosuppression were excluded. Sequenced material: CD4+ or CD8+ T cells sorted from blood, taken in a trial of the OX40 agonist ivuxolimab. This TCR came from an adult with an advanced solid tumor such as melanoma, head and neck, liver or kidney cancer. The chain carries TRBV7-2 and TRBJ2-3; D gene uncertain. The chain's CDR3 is CASSLGRRVTQYF. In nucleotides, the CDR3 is TGTGCCAGCAGCTTAGGGCGACGTGTCACGCAGTATTTT.